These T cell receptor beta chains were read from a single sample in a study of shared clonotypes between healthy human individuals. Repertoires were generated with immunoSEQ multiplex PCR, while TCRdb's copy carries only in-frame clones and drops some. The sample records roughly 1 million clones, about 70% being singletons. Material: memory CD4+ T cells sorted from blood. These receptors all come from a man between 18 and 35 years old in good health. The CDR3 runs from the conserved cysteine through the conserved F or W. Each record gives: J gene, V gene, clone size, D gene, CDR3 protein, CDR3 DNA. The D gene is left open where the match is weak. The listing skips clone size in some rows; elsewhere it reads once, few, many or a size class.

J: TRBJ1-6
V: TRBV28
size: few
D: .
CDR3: CASVEERNSPLHF
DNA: TGTGCCAGCGTTGAGGAGCGCAATTCACCCCTCCACTTT

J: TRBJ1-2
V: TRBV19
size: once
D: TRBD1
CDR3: CASSDRVYGYTF
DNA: TGTGCCAGTAGCGACAGGGTTTATGGCTACACCTTC

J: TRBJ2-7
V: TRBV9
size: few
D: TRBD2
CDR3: CASSPQGGRASYEQYF
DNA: TGTGCCAGCAGCCCCCAGGGTGGGAGGGCTTCCTACGAGCAGTACTTC

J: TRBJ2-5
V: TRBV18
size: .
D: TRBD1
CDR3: CASSRGQEETQYF
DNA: TGTGCCAGCTCACGGGGACAGGAAGAGACCCAGTACTTC

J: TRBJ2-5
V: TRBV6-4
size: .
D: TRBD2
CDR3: CASSRLAGGLETQYF
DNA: TGTGCCAGCAGTCGACTAGCGGGGGGTCTGGAGACCCAGTACTTC

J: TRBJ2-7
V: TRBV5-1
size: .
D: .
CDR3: CASSLARGGQTYEQYF
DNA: TGCGCCAGCAGCTTGGCCCGGGGCGGCCAAACCTACGAGCAGTACTTC

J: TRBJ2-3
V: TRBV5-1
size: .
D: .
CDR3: CASSHGTSDTQYF
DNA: TGCGCCAGCAGCCATGGGACGTCAGATACGCAGTATTTT

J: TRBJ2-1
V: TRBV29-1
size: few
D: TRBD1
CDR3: CSVADRGLYNEQFF
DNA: TGCAGCGTTGCCGACAGGGGCCTATACAATGAGCAGTTCTTC

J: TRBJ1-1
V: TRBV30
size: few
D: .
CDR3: CAWRGLAAPEAFF
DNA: TGTGCCTGGAGGGGATTGGCCGCCCCTGAAGCTTTCTTT

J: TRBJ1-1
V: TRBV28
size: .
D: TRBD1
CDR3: CASTIRQGNSEAFF
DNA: TGTGCCAGCACCATCAGACAGGGGAACTCCGAAGCTTTCTTT

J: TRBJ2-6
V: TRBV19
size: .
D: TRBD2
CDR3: CASSGLAGLGANVLTF
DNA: TGTGCCAGTAGTGGGCTAGCGGGGCTTGGGGCCAACGTCCTGACTTTC

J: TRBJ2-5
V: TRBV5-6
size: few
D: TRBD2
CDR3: CASSLIAGGKEQYF
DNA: TGTGCCAGCAGCCTGATAGCGGGAGGGAAGGAGCAGTACTTC

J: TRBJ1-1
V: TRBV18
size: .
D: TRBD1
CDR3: CASSLTGTAFRAFF
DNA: TGTGCCAGCTCTTTGACCGGGACAGCGTTTCGGGCTTTCTTT

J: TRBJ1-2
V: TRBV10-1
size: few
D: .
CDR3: CASKLGGSYGYTF
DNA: TGCGCCAGCAAGTTGGGAGGAAGCTATGGCTACACCTTC

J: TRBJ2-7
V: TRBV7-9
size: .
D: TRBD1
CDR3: CATALDQPGQGFSEQYF
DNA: TGTGCCACCGCCTTAGACCAGCCGGGACAGGGTTTTTCCGAGCAGTACTTC

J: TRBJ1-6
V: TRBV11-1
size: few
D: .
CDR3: CASSIKDVNSPLHF
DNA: TGTGCCAGCAGCATTAAGGATGTTAATTCACCCCTCCACTTT

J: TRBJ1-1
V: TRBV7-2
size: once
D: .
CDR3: CASSLLGVGNTEAFF
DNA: TGTGCCAGCAGCTTATTAGGGGTGGGGAACACTGAAGCTTTCTTT

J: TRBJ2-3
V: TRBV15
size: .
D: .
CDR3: CATSTTTERRDTQYF
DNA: TGTGCCACCAGCACCACCACGGAAAGACGGGATACGCAGTATTTT

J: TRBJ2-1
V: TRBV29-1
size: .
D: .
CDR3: CSVESVQGGLYNEQFF
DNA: TGCAGCGTTGAAAGCGTCCAGGGGGGCCTATACAATGAGCAGTTCTTC

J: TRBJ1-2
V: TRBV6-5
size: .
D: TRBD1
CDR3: CASRATGGAHYGYTF
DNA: TGTGCCAGCAGAGCTACAGGGGGCGCTCACTATGGCTACACCTTC

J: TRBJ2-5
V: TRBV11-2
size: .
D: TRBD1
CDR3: CASSLGTAYQETQYF
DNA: TGTGCCAGCAGCCTGGGGACAGCTTACCAAGAGACCCAGTACTTC

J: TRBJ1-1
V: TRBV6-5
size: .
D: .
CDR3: CASSYPGTTEAFF
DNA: TGTGCCAGCAGTTACCCCGGGACCACTGAAGCTTTCTTT

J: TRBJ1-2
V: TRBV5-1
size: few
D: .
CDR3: CASSLNGGWESF
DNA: TGCGCCAGCAGCCTGAACGGCGGTTGGGAGAGCTTC

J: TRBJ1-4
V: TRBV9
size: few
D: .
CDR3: CASSVATGVYEKLFF
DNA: TGTGCCAGCAGCGTAGCTACGGGGGTTTATGAAAAACTGTTTTTT

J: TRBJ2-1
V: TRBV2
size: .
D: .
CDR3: CASSAGINEQFF
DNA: TGTGCCAGCAGCGCAGGGATCAATGAGCAGTTCTTC

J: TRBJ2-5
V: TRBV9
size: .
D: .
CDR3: CASSVEGSQTQYF
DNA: TGTGCCAGCAGCGTAGAAGGGAGCCAGACCCAGTACTTC

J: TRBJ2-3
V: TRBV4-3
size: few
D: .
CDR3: CASSQDPNTDTQYF
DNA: TGCGCCAGCAGCCAAGATCCTAACACAGATACGCAGTATTTT

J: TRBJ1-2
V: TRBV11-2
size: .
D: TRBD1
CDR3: CASSAGTGGFGYTF
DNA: TGTGCCAGCAGCGCTGGGACAGGGGGATTTGGCTACACCTTC

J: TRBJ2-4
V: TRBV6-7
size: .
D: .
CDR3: CASSYSNSLVAKNIQYF
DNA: TGTGCCAGCAGTTACTCGAACAGCCTGGTAGCCAAAAACATTCAGTACTTC

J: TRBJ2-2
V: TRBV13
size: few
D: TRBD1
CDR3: CASSQDRVPGELFF
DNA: TGTGCCAGCAGCCAGGACAGGGTCCCCGGGGAGCTGTTTTTT

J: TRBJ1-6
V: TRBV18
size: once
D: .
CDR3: CASSDGNNSPLHF
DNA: TGTGCCAGCTCAGATGGGAACAATTCACCCCTCCACTTT

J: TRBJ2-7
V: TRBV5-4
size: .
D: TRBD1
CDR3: CASSQTGQGDYEQYF
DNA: TGTGCCAGCAGCCAAACGGGACAGGGAGACTACGAGCAGTACTTC

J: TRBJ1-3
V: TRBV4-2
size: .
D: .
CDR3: CASSPGQGRALGGNTIYF
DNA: TGTGCCAGCAGCCCAGGGCAGGGGAGGGCTCTGGGAGGAAACACCATATATTTT

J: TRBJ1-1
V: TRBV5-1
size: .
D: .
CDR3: CASSLGGRGQTEAFF
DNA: TGCGCCAGCAGCTTGGGAGGCAGGGGTCAAACTGAAGCTTTCTTT

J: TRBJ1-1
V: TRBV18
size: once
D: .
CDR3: CASSPGQNTEAFF
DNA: TGTGCCAGCTCACCAGGCCAAAACACTGAAGCTTTCTTT

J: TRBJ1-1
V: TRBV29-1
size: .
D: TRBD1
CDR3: CSGVQGAENTEAFF
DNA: TGCAGCGGGGTACAGGGGGCTGAGAACACTGAAGCTTTCTTT

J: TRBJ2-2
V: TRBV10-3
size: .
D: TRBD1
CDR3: CAISLGQGNTGELFF
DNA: TGTGCCATCAGTTTGGGACAGGGGAACACCGGGGAGCTGTTTTTT

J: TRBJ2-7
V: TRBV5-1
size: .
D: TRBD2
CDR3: CASSLVSGNEQYF
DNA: TGCGCCAGCAGCTTGGTGAGCGGGAACGAGCAGTACTTC

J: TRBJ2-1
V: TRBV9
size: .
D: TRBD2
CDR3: CASSVVAGTSGSFEQFF
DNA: TGTGCCAGCAGCGTAGTGGCTGGGACTAGCGGGAGTTTTGAGCAGTTCTTC

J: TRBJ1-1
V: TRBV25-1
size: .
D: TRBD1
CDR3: CATSGQGASSAFF
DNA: TGTGCCACATCAGGACAGGGGGCTAGTAGTGCTTTCTTT

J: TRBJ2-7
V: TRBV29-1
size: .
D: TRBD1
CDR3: CSVDGTGRYEQYF
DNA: TGCAGCGTTGATGGGACAGGGAGATACGAGCAGTACTTC